This TCR beta chain derives from a study of cytomegalovirus exposure and HLA in healthy donors. The PCR employed 60 Vbeta primers together with 13 Jbeta primers. TCRdb's copy holds only in-frame clones and misses some; the assay was immunoSEQ multiplex PCR. In the table there are around 71,000 clones, over 55% of which are singletons. CDR3 length equals 16 residues. V shed 0 bases, J shed 7 bases, and the junction held 7 bases outside the gene matches. The germline V gene encodes CDR1 MNHEY and CDR2 SMNVEV (reference sequence). J is TRBJ2-2 and V is TRBV27, with 8 bases fitting TRBD2. The material sequenced was PBMCs. The receptor was derived from a man aged 25 to 45 in good health and CMV-seropositive. CDR3 DNA: TGTGCCAGCAGTTTATCCGCGACTAGCGTAATCGGGGAGCTGTTTTTT. Encoded protein: CASSLSATSVIGELFF.